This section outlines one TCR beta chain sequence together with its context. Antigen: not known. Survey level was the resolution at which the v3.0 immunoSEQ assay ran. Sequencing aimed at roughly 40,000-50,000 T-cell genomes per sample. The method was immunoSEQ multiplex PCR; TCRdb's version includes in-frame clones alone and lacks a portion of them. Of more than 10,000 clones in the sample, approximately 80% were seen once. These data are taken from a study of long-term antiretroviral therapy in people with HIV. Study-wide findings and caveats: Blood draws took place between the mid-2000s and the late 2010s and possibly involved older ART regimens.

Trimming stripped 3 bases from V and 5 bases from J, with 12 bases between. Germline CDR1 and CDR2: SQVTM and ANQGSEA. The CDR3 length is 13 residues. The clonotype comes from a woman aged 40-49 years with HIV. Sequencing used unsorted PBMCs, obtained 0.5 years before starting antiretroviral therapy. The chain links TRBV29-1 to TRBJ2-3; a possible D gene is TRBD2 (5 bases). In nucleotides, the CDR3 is TGCAGCGTTGATGGGCGGGTGGTAGATACGCAGTATTTT. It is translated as CSVDGRVVDTQYF.